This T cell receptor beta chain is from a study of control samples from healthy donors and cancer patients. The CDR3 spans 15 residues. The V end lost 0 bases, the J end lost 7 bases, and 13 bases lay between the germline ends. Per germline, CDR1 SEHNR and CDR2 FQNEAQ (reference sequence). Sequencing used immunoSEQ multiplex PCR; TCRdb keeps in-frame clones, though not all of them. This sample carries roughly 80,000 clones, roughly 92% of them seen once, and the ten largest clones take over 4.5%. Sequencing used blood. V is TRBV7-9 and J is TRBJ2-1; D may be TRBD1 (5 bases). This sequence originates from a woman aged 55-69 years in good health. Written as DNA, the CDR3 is TGTGCCAGCAGCTTAGCCTCCGGCTCAGGGAATGAGCAGTTCTTC. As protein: CASSLASGSGNEQFF. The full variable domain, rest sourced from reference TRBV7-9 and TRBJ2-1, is DTGVSQNPRHKITKRGQNVTFRCDPISEHNRLYWYRQTLGQGPEFLTYFQNEAQLEKSRLLSDRFSAERPKGSFSTLEIQRTEQGDSAMYLCASSLASGSGNEQFFGPGTRLTVL.